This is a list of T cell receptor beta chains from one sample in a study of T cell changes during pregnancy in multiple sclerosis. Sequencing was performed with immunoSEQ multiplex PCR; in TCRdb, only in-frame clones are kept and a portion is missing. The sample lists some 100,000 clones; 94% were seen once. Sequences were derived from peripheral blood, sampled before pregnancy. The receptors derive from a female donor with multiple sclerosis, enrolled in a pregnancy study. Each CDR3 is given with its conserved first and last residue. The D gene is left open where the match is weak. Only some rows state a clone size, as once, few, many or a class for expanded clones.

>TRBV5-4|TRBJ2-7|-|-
TGTGCCAGCAGCTCGTTGGGGGGGGCCTACTACGAGCAGTACTTC
CASSSLGGAYYEQYF
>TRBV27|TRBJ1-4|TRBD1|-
TGTGCCAGCAGCCGGACAGGTACTAATGAAAAACTGTTTTTT
CASSRTGTNEKLFF
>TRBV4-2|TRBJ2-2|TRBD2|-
TGTGCCAGCAGCCAAGATCGTTTTTCCGGGACTAGGGGCCCCGGGGAGCTGTTTTTT
CASSQDRFSGTRGPGELFF
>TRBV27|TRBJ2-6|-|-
TGTGCCAGCAGTTTGGGAGCTGGGGCCAACGTCCTGACTTTC
CASSLGAGANVLTF
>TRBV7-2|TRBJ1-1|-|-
TGTGCCAGCAGTAACTCCGGGACAATGAACACTGAAGCTTTCTTT
CASSNSGTMNTEAFF
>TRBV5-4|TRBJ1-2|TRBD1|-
TGTGCCAGCTTACCGGGACAGGGGGCAGGGAACTATGGCTACACCTTC
CASLPGQGAGNYGYTF
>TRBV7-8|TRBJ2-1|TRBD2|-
TGTGCCAGCAGCGTGGGTCGGGCGGGAGGGCCTCTGCATGAGCAGTTCTTC
CASSVGRAGGPLHEQFF
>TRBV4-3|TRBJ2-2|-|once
TGCGCCAGCAGCCAAGATGATCTAGGAGGGGAGCTGTTTTTT
CASSQDDLGGELFF
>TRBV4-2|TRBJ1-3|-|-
TGTGCCAGCAGCCAAGAGACGGTGGGCGGGAACATTTTTGGAAACACCATATATTTT
CASSQETVGGNIFGNTIYF
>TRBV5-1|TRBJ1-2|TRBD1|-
TGCGCCAGCAGTACCGGGACAGGGGGCCGGGATGGCTACACCTTC
CASSTGTGGRDGYTF
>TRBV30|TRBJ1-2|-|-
TGTGCCTGGACAGACACCTATGGCTACACCTTC
CAWTDTYGYTF
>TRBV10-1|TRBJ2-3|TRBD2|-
TGCGCCAGCAGCCTAAAACTAGCGGGCCGCACAGATACGCAGTATTTT
CASSLKLAGRTDTQYF
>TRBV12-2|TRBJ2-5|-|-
TGTGCAAGTCGCTTAGGTTTTCCCGTGACTAGCGGGAGCCGCGGGGAGACCCAGTACTTC
CASRLGFPVTSGSRGETQYF
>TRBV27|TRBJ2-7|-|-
TGTGCCAGCAGTTTCCTCGGAGACAGCATGTCCCAGCAGTACTTC
CASSFLGDSMSQQYF
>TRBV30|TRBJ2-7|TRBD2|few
TGTGCCTGGAGTCATCTACTAGCGGGCCGCGACGAGCAGTACTTC
CAWSHLLAGRDEQYF
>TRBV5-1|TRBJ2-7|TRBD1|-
TGCGCCAGCACCCCAGACGGGACAGGGATTTCCGAGCAGTACTTC
CASTPDGTGISEQYF
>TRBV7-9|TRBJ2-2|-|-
TGTGCCAGCAGCCCCAGGGGGGCGGCCGGGGAGCTGTTTTTT
CASSPRGAAGELFF
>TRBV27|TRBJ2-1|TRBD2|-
TGTGCCAGCACCGGCCAAAGTAGCGGGAGAGTTTACAATGAGCAGTTCTTC
CASTGQSSGRVYNEQFF
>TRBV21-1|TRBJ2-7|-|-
TGTGCCAGCAGCTCCTTTACTAGCGGGAGGGCATTCAAAAACTACGAGCAGTACTTC
CASSSFTSGRAFKNYEQYF
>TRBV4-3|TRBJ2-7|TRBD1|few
TGCGCCAGCAGCCCCCAAAGGACAGGAAGCTACGAGCAGTACTTC
CASSPQRTGSYEQYF
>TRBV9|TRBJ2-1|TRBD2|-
TGTGCCAGCAGCTTCCGAACGTTAGCGGGAGACCTGGGGAACAATGAGCAGTTCTTC
CASSFRTLAGDLGNNEQFF
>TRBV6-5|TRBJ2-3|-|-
TGTGCCAATTTCGGACACCTAAGCACAGATACGCAGTATTTT
CANFGHLSTDTQYF
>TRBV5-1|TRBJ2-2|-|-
TGCGCCAGCAGCTTGGAGGCGACACTGAACACCGGGGAGCTGTTTTTT
CASSLEATLNTGELFF
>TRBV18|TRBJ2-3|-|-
TGTGCCAGCTCACCCCGGGGTAGCACAGATACGCAGTATTTT
CASSPRGSTDTQYF
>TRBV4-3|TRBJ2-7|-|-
TGCGCCAGCAGCCGTGGGACAATGTACGAGCAGTACTTC
CASSRGTMYEQYF
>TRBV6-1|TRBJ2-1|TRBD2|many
TGTGCCAGCAGTGAATTAGCGGGCTCCTACAATGAGCAGTTCTTC
CASSELAGSYNEQFF
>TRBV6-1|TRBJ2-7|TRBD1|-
TGTGCCAGCAGTGAAAGGACAGGGGTTCGCTACGAGCAGTACTTC
CASSERTGVRYEQYF
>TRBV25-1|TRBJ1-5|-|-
TGTGCCAGCAGTGAATGGGGGGGCGGACAGCCCCAGCATTTT
CASSEWGGGQPQHF
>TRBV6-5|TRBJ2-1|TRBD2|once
TGTGCCAGCAGTTACAAACTAGCGGGGGTCTATGAGCAGTTCTTC
CASSYKLAGVYEQFF
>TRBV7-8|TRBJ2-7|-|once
TGTGCCAGCAGCTTAGTTGTGGGGGCTAACGACGAGCAGTACTTC
CASSLVVGANDEQYF
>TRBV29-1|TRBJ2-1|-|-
TGCAGCGTTGCAAACAATGAGCAGTTCTTC
CSVANNEQFF
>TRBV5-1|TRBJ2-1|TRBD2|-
TGCGCCAGCAGCTTTGGGACTAGCACCCATGAGCAGTTCTTC
CASSFGTSTHEQFF
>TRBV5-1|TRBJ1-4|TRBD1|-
TGCGCCAGCAGCTTTACAGGGGCTGCAACTAATGAAAAACTGTTTTTT
CASSFTGAATNEKLFF
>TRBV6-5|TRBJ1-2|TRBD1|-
TGTGCCAGTCACAGGGGGTTCGGCTATGGCTACACCTTC
CASHRGFGYGYTF
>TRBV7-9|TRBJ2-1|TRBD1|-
TGTGCCAGCAGCTTAGGACAGGGGGAATACAATGAGCAGTTCTTC
CASSLGQGEYNEQFF
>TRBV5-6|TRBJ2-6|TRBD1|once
TGTGCCAGCAGCCCCTTGACAGGGAACTCTGGGGCCAACGTCCTGACTTTC
CASSPLTGNSGANVLTF
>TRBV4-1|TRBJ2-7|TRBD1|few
TGCGCCAGCAGGCCAATTGGACAGGGGAGCTCCTACGAGCAGTACTTC
CASRPIGQGSSYEQYF
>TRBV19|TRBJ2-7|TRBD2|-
TGTGCCAGTAGTAACCGACTAGCGGGGGTTCACTCCTACGAGCAGTACTTC
CASSNRLAGVHSYEQYF
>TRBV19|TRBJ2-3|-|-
TGTGCCAGTAGTCAGGGCAGGTTTAGTACAGATACGCAGTATTTT
CASSQGRFSTDTQYF
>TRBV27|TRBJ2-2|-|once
TGTGCCAGCAGTTTTCTCACCGGGGAGCTGTTTTTT
CASSFLTGELFF
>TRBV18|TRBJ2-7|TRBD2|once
TGTGCCAGCTCACACAAGACTAGCGGGAGTTCCTACGAGCAGTACTTC
CASSHKTSGSSYEQYF
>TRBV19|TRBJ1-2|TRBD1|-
TGTGCCAGTAGTTGGGGACAGGGGGCTTACGGCTACACCTTC
CASSWGQGAYGYTF
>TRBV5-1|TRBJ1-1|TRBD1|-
TGCGCCAGCAGCACGGGACAGGGTTTCAACACTGAAGCTTTCTTT
CASSTGQGFNTEAFF
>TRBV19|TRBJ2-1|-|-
TGTGCCAGTAGTATGCTATACAATGAGCAGTTCTTC
CASSMLYNEQFF
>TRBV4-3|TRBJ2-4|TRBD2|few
TGCGCCAGCAGCCCCGCGGGGGTTTTAGCCAAAAACATTCAGTACTTC
CASSPAGVLAKNIQYF
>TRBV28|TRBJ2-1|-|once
TGTGCCAGCAGTTTGAACGGCGGCATCTCCTACAATGAGCAGTTCTTC
CASSLNGGISYNEQFF
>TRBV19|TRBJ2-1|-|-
TGTGCCAGTAGAAGAGAGGGGGGGACCCACAATGAGCAGTTCTTC
CASRREGGTHNEQFF
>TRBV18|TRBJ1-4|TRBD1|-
TGTGCCAGCTCACCGGGACAGGGGAATGAAAAACTGTTTTTT
CASSPGQGNEKLFF
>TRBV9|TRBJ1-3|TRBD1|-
TGTGCCAGCGGGACAGGGTGGGGAAACACCATATATTTT
CASGTGWGNTIYF
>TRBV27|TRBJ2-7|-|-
TGTGCCAGCAGTTTATCCGGCAGGGTAAGGTACGAGCAGTACTTC
CASSLSGRVRYEQYF
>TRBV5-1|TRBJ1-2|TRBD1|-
TGCGCCAGCAGCGGCAGGGGGCAGCGGAACTATGGCTACACCTTC
CASSGRGQRNYGYTF
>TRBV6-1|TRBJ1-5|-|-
TGTGCCAGCAGTGAAGCCCCAGACAATCAGCCCCAGCATTTT
CASSEAPDNQPQHF
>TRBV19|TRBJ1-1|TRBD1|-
TGTGCCAGTAGTCAGGACAGGGACACTGAAGCTTTCTTT
CASSQDRDTEAFF
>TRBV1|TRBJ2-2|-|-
TGCACCAGCCCCGGAGGCGGGAGGGGAAACACCGGGGAGCTGTTTTTT
CTSPGGGRGNTGELFF